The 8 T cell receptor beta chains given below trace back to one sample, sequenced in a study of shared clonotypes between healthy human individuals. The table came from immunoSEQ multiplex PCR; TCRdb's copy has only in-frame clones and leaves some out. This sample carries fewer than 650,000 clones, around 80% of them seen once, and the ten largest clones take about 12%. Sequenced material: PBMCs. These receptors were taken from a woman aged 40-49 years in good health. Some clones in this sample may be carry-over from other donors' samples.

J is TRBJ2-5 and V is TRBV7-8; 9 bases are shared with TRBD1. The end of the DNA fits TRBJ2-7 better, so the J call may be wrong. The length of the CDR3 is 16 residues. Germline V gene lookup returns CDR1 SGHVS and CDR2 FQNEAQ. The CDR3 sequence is CASSHPPGTGTAEQYF. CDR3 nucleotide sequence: TGTGCCAGCAGCCACCCTCCCGGGACAGGGACCGCCGAGCAGTACTTC.

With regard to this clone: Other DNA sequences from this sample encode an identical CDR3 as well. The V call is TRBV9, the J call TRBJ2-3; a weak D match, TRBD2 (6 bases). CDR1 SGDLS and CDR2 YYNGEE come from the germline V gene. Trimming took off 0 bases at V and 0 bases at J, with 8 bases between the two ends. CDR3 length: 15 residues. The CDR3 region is CASSVAGDSTDTQYF. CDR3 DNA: TGTGCCAGCAGCGTAGCGGGAGACAGCACAGATACGCAGTATTTT. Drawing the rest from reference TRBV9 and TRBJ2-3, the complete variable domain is DSGVTQTPKHLITATGQRVTLRCSPRSGDLSVYWYQQSLDQGLQFLIQYYNGEERAKGNILERFSAQQFPDLHSELNLSSLELGDSALYFCASSVAGDSTDTQYFGPGTRLTVL.

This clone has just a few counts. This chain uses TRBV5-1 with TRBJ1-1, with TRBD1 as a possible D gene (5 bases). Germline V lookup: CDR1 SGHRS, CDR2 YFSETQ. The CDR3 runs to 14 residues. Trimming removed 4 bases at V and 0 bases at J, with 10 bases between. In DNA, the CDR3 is TGCGCCAGCAGCCGCGACAGTTTGAACACTGAAGCTTTCTTT. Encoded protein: CASSRDSLNTEAFF.

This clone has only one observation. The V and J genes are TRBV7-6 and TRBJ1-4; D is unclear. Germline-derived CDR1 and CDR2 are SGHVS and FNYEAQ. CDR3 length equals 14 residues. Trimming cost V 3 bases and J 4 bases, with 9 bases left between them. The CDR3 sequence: CASSLGRSNEKLFF. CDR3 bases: TGTGCCAGCAGCTTGGGCAGAAGTAATGAAAAACTGTTTTTT.

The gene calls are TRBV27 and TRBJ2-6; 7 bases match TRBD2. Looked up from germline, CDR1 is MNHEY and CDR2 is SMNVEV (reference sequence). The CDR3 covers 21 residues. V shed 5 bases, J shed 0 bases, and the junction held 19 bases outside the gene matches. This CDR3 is CASSRWVVAGENHSGANVLTF. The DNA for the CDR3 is TGTGCCAGCAGTCGCTGGGTGGTGGCGGGAGAAAACCACTCTGGGGCCAACGTCCTGACTTTC.

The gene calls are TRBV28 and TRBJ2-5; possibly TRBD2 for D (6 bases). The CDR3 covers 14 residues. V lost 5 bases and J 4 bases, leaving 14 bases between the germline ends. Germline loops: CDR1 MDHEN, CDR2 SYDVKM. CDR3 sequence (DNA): TGTGCCAGCAGTCTAAGGGGAGGTCTAGAGACCCAGTACTTC. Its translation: CASSLRGGLETQYF.

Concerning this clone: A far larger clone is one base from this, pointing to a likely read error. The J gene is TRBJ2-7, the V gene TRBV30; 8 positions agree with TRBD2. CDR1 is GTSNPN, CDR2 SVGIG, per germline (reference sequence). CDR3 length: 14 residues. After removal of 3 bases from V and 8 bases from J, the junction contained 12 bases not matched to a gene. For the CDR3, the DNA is TGTGCCTGGAGGCTACTAGCGGAAGGGCCGAAGCAGTACTTC. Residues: CAWRLLAEGPKQYF.

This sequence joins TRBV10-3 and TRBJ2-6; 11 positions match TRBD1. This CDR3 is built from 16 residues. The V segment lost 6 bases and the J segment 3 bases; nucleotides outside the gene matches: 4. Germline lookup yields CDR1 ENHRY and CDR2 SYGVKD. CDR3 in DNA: TGTGCCATCAGCGGGACAGGGGGTTTTGGGGCCAACGTCCTGACTTTC. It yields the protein CAISGTGGFGANVLTF.